What follows is one TCR beta chain and its context. What it binds is unknown. The junction does not match germline at one end; this may be a read error. Profiling of TCR beta VDJ combinations and CDR3 sequences used genomic DNA as template. One entry per CDR3 protein results from TCRdb running MiXCR on the reads. The sample carries 400,000 to 450,000 distinct CDR3 sequences, about two thirds recorded once. This entry is derived from a study of CD8+CD57+ T cells in acquired aplastic anemia. Study as a whole: Mean read depth for CD4+ cells from healthy donors was some 11 million. Study outcomes and limitations: About 27 shared CD8+ CDR3s appeared highly expressed within patients' immunodominant clones. No significant difference in CD8+ Simpson's diversity was found between patients and controls.

The CDR3 has 15 amino acids. Germline V CDR1 and CDR2: MNHEY, SVGAGI. The origin of this receptor is a human donor in good health, serving as a control. The rearrangement joins TRBV6-5 to TRBJ2-1; maybe TRBD1 (6 bases). Sequenced input: sorted CD4+, CD8+, or CD8+CD57+ T cells (not recorded which) from PBMCs. CDR3 in amino acids: CASSPVGAGYSEQFF. The CDR3, as DNA: TGTGCCAGCAGCCCCGTGGGGGCCGGCTACAGTGAGCAGTTCTTC.